The 6 T cell receptor beta chains below were found in one sample sequenced in a study of OX40 agonist ivuxolimab in advanced cancers. Libraries were built with the immunoSEQ multiplex PCR assay. TCRdb carries this immuneACCESS record with in-frame sequences only. Its versions omit some clonotypes, under half of them owing to an unresolved V gene in the studies checked, with the rest unexplained. The sample data list 20,000 or so clones, and 75% to 85% of these were observed just once. The ten largest make up just over 3% of the sample. The starting material was CD4+ or CD8+ T cells sorted from blood, obtained in a trial of the OX40 agonist ivuxolimab. These receptors originate from an adult with an advanced solid tumor such as melanoma, head and neck, liver or kidney cancer.

The chain is built from TRBV4-1 and TRBJ1-1; tentatively, D is TRBD1 (5 bases). Deletions cut 1 base from V and 5 bases from J, with 17 bases between. Germline lookup yields CDR1 MGHRA and CDR2 YSYEKL. The CDR3 totals 16 residues. CDR3 nucleotides: TGCGCCAGCAGCCAAGGGGTGAAGGGGCTGAGGACTGAAGCTTTCTTT. Amino acids: CASSQGVKGLRTEAFF.

The CDR3 protein is CASSPFGGQDEKLFF. In DNA form, the CDR3 reads TGTGCCAGCTCGCCCTTCGGGGGGCAGGACGAAAAACTGTTTTTT. This sequence joins TRBV18 and TRBJ1-4; TRBD1 might be the D (6 bases). CDR3 length: 15 amino acids. CDR1 is KGHSH and CDR2 is LQKENI in the germline V gene. Trimming stripped 6 bases from V and 8 bases from J, with 19 bases between.

This clone was seen only once. The rearrangement uses TRBV9 and TRBJ2-5, with a tentative D call TRBD1 (6 bases). The CDR3 length is 15 residues. Germline loops: CDR1 SGDLS, CDR2 YYNGEE. Trimming stripped 0 bases from V and 2 bases from J, with 11 bases between. This chain's CDR3 is CASSVVQGPQETQYF. DNA for the CDR3: TGTGCCAGCAGCGTAGTGCAGGGGCCTCAAGAGACCCAGTACTTC.

There are a few counts of this clone. V usage is TRBV9 and J usage is TRBJ1-3; 9 bases match TRBD1. The V segment lost 4 bases and the J segment 4 bases; nucleotides outside the gene matches: 9. The CDR3 spans 16 residues. The germline gives CDR1 SGDLS, CDR2 YYNGEE. The CDR3 DNA reads as TGTGCCAGCAGCCCCCGGGACAGGGCCTCCGGAAACACCATATATTTT. Protein: CASSPRDRASGNTIYF.

The chain links TRBV29-1 to TRBJ2-7, with D possibly being TRBD1 or TRBD2 (5 bases each). Per germline, CDR1 SQVTM and CDR2 ANQGSEA. The V and J ends lost 2 bases and 2 bases respectively, with 19 bases between them. The CDR3 has 16 residues. CDR3 bases: TGCAGCGTTGAACGCACCGGGACGCGGGCCCCCTACGAGCAGTACTTC. This gives the protein CSVERTGTRAPYEQYF.

The chain recombines TRBV5-1 with TRBJ2-7; D might be TRBD1 or TRBD2, each matching 6 bases. With 3 bases removed from V and 3 bases from J, the gap between germline ends came to 19 bases. The CDR3 extends over 16 amino acids. The germline V gene encodes CDR1 SGHRS and CDR2 YFSETQ. The CDR3 region is CASSSSGAGSGYEQYF. In DNA form, the CDR3 reads TGCGCCAGCAGCTCTTCAGGGGCGGGAAGCGGCTACGAGCAGTACTTC.